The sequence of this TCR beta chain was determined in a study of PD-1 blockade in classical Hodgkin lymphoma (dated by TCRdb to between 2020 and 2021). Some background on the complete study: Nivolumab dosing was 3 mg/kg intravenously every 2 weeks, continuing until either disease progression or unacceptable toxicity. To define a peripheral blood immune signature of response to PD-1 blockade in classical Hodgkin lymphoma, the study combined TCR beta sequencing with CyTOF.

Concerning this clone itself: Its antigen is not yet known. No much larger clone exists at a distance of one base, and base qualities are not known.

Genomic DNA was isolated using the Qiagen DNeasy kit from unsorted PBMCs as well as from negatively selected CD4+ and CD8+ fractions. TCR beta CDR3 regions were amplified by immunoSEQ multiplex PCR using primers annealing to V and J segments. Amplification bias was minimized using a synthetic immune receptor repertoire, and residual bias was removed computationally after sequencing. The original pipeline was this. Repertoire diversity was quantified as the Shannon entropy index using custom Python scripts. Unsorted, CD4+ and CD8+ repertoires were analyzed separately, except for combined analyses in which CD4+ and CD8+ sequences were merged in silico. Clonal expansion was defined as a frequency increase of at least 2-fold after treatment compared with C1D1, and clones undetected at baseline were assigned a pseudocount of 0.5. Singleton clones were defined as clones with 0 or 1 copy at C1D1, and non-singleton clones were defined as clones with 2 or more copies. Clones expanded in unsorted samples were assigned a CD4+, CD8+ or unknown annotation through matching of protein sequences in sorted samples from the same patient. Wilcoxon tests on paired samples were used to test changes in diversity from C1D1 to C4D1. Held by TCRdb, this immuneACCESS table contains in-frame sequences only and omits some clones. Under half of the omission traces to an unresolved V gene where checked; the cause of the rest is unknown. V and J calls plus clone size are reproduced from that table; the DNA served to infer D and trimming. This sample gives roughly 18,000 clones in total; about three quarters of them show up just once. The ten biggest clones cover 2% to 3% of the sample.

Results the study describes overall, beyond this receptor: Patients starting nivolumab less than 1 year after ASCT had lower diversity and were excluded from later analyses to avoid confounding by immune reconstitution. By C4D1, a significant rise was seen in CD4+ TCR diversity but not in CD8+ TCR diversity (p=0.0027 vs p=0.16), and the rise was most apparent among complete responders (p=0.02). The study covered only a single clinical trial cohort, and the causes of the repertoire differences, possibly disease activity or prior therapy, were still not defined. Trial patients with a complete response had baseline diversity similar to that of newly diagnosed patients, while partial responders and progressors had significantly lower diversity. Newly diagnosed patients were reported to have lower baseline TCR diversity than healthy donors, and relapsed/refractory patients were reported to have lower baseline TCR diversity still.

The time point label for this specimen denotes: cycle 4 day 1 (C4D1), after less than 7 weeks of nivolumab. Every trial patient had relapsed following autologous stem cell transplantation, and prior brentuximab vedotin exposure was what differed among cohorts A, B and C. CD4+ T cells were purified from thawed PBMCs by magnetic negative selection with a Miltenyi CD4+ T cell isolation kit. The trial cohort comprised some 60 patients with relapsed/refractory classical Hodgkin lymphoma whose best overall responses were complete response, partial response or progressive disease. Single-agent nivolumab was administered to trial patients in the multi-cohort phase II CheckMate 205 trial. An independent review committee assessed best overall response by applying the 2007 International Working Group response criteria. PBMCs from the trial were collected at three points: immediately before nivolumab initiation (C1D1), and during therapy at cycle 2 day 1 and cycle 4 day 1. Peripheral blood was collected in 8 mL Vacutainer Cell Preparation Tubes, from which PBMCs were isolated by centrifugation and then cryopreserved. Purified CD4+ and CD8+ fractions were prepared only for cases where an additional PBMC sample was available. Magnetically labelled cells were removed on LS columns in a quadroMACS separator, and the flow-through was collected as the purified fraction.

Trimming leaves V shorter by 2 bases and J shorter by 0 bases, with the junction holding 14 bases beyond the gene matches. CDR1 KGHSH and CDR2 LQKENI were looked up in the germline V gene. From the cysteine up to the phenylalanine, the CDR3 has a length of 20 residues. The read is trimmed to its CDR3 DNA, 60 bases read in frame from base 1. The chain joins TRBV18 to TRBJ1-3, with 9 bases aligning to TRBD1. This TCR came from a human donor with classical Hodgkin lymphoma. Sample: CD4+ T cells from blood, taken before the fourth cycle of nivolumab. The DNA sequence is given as TGTGCCAGCTCACCATACGTTTTACAGGGGGCGTCCCTCTCTGGAAACACCATATATTTT. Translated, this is CASSPYVLQGASLSGNTIYF.